The present TCR beta chain was sequenced within a study of T cell changes during pregnancy in multiple sclerosis (dated by TCRdb to the late 2010s). For the study in its entirety: The study examined how the T cell repertoire changed over the course of pregnancy in women with multiple sclerosis.

The protocol used for the library was the immunoSEQ multiplex PCR assay. TCRdb holds this immuneACCESS table with in-frame rearrangements only. Some clones are missing; in checked studies, unresolved V genes explain under half, and the rest has no known cause. The sample table contains more than 85,000 clones; only one count was recorded for 94% of them. About 1.6% of the sample is in the top ten clones. This clone was detected a few times. Its antigen is unknown. Base qualities are not provided; no much larger clone lies one nucleotide away. V gives up 3 bases and J gives up 7 bases, and the segment between their germline ends measures 13 bases. The CDR3 has 14 amino acids, counting the end cysteine and phenylalanine. Of the read, only the CDR3 DNA is kept; its 42 bases are in frame from base 1. According to the germline V gene, CDR1 reads SNHLY and CDR2 reads FYNNEI.

This material consisted of peripheral blood, taken after pregnancy. This TCR was sampled from a female donor in good health, enrolled as a control in a pregnancy study. The rearrangement joined TRBV2 to TRBJ1-5; the D segment could be TRBD1, given 6 matching bases. The DNA sequence is given as TGTGCCAGCAGTGACTCAGGGGCTGGGCAGCCCCAGCATTTT. Its protein reads: CASSDSGAGQPQHF.